These 11 T cell receptor beta chains came from one sample sequenced in a study of neurological immune-mediated disorders. Each CDR3 protein is one row after TCRdb ran MiXCR on the 5' RACE reads. The sample includes 40,000 to 60,000 distinct CDR3 sequences, 3% to 3.5% of them seen just once. The sample taken for sequencing was PBMCs. The receptors derive from a man aged 40-49 years with multiple sclerosis.

This clonotype showed up just a few times. This chain connects TRBV25-1 to TRBJ2-2, with D maybe TRBD1 (6 bases). Germline CDR1 reads MGHDK; CDR2 reads SYGVNS. V lost 4 bases and J 4 bases, leaving 13 bases between the germline ends. The CDR3 has 15 residues. The CDR3 spells CASSVAKGVTGELFF. The CDR3 DNA sequence: TGTGCCAGCAGTGTAGCAAAGGGGGTCACCGGGGAGCTGTTTTTT.

This clonotype was counted ten times or more. This rearrangement joins TRBV12-3 or TRBV12-4 to TRBJ2-1; 14 nucleotides match TRBD2. V lost 0 bases to trimming and J lost 9 bases; unmatched junction nucleotides: 7. This CDR3 is built from 17 residues. The DNA of the CDR3 is TGTGCCAGCAGTTTAGCGCTGCGACTAGCGGGGGGGGGTGAGCAGTTCTTC. It codes for CASSLALRLAGGGEQFF.

This clonotype has ten or more counts. The chain uses TRBV27 and TRBJ2-5, with TRBD2 as a possible D gene (6 bases). The V gene's germline CDR1 is MNHEY and CDR2 SMNVEV (reference sequence). The length of the CDR3 is 15 residues. The V and J ends lost 3 bases and 4 bases respectively, with 15 bases between them. The CDR3 protein is CASSFRSGRGETQYF. CDR3 in DNA: TGTGCCAGCAGTTTTCGTTCGGGGCGGGGAGAGACCCAGTACTTC.

Ten or more counts support this clonotype. The chain couples TRBV7-3 to TRBJ2-1; 8 nucleotides match TRBD1. With V trimmed by 3 bases and J by 9 bases, 4 bases remained unmatched. This CDR3 has 13 amino acids. Germline CDR1 and CDR2: SGHTA and FQGTGA. The CDR3 loop is CASSFGQGGEQFF. The CDR3 DNA follows: TGTGCCAGCAGCTTCGGACAGGGCGGTGAGCAGTTCTTC.

This clonotype was observed at least ten times. The gene calls are TRBV3-1 and TRBJ2-5; tentatively, D is TRBD1 (6 bases). This CDR3 region has 16 residues. The V gene lost 4 bases and the J gene lost 5 bases, with 20 bases spanning the gap. Germline-derived CDR1 and CDR2 are LGHDT and YNNKEL (reference sequence). CDR3 sequence: CASSLSVGHGGETQYF. CDR3 coding DNA: TGTGCCAGCAGCCTATCTGTTGGCCATGGGGGCGAGACCCAGTACTTC.

This clonotype was counted many times. The chain is built from TRBV10-3 and TRBJ1-2, with 11 bases lining up with TRBD1. V trimming: 4 bases; J trimming: 4 bases; junction bases outside the gene matches: 2. The CDR3 loop spans 14 amino acids. Germline V gives CDR1 ENHRY, CDR2 SYGVKD. The CDR3 DNA reads as TGTGCCATCAGTGGGACAGGGGGCAGCTATGGCTACACCTTC. Its translation: CAISGTGGSYGYTF.

This clonotype was detected only a few times. The chain uses TRBV3-1 and TRBJ2-2; D uncertain. V shed 0 bases and J shed 4 bases, with 12 bases lying between them. The germline gives CDR1 LGHDT, CDR2 YNNKEL (reference sequence). There are 16 residues in the CDR3. CDR3 protein: CASSQEYGPATGELFF. The DNA of the CDR3 is TGTGCCAGCAGCCAAGAGTATGGGCCGGCCACCGGGGAGCTGTTTTTT.

This clonotype was seen at least ten times. One end of the junction fails to match germline, which may point to a read error. This chain connects TRBV27 to TRBJ1-5; D gene uncertain. CDR3 length equals 13 residues. Germline values: CDR1 MNHEY, CDR2 SMNVEV (reference sequence). Here the CDR3 reads CASSQGSNQPQNF. In nucleotides, the CDR3 is TGTGCCAGCAGCCAAGGGAGCAATCAGCCCCAGAATTTT.

In its sample, this clonotype was seen many times. The gene calls are TRBV9 and TRBJ1-6; 8 positions match TRBD1. The CDR3 loop spans 14 amino acids. Germline V CDR1 and CDR2: SGDLS, YYNGEE. Trimming removed 1 base from V and 7 bases from J; junction bases left unmatched: 1. The CDR3 DNA reads as TGTGCCAGCAGCGTACAGGGGGCAAATTCACCCCTCCACTTT. Translation gives CASSVQGANSPLHF.

This clonotype was seen many times. This chain uses TRBV28 with TRBJ2-3, with TRBD2 identical over 10 bases. Germline V gene lookup returns CDR1 MDHEN and CDR2 SYDVKM. The CDR3 covers 16 residues. V was clipped by 7 bases and J by 1 base; unmatched bases: 8. The CDR3 reads CASTPSGGEGTDTQYF. The CDR3 DNA sequence: TGTGCCAGCACCCCCAGCGGGGGGGAGGGCACAGATACGCAGTATTTT.

This clonotype was recorded at least ten times. The chain uses TRBV2 and TRBJ2-5; tentative D call: TRBD2 (7 bases). The CDR3 runs 14 residues. The V gene's germline CDR1 is SNHLY and CDR2 FYNNEI. The V gene lost 7 bases and the J gene lost 4 bases, with 16 bases spanning the gap. This CDR3 is CASKGGVLGETQYF. In DNA, the CDR3 is TGTGCCAGCAAGGGGGGGGTGCTGGGAGAGACCCAGTACTTC.